This entry is about one T cell receptor beta chain. This clone was found a few times. Its antigen remains undetermined. Per-nucleotide qualities are absent, and no much larger clonotype sits a single base away. The record originates from a study of OX40 agonist ivuxolimab in advanced cancers. Regarding the complete study: Ivuxolimab was a fully human IgG2 agonistic monoclonal antibody targeting the costimulatory receptor OX40 (CD134). Intravenous ivuxolimab was administered to patients every 2 weeks at six dose levels: 0.01, 0.1, 0.3, 1.5, 3 and 10 mg/kg. Of the approximately 54 patients in dose escalation, around 20 had hepatocellular carcinoma, some 15 had melanoma, 9 had renal cell carcinoma and 9 had head and neck cancer. A male proportion of around 80% and a mean age of 60 years, ranging from 23 to 79, were recorded for the dose-escalation cohort. Patients were allowed to have had prior anti-PD-1, anti-PD-L1 or anti-CTLA-4 therapy, and 30% to 40% of the dose-escalation patients had been treated with checkpoint inhibitors. Partial responses occurred in three dose-escalation patients, of whom one had hepatocellular carcinoma and two had cutaneous melanoma. The purpose of peripheral TCRbeta sequencing was to test whether ivuxolimab changed TCR sequence diversity and led to clonal T-cell expansion. The monotherapy dose-escalation portion (N = 52 patients) of the phase I ivuxolimab trial is reported in the paper. Results the study describes overall, beyond this receptor: In partial responders in the 0.1-3.0 mg/kg groups, normalized peripheral clonal expansion was found to be among the lowest, especially among CD8+ T cells. Low levels of normalized T-cell clonal expansion were also seen in some patients who did not respond. Which antigens the clonally expanded peripheral T cells were specific for was not determined. At doses from 0.1 to 3.0 mg/kg, clonal expansion was seen in both CD4+ and CD8+ blood T cells between baseline and week 6. After ivuxolimab, CD8+ T cells had more expanded clones than CD4+ T cells on average.

Genomic DNA was isolated from the sorted cells so that the TCRbeta CDR3 region could be sequenced. TCRbeta CDR3 regions were sequenced using the immunoSEQ Assay. TCRdb re-hosts the immuneACCESS table, in-frame sequences only. Its copies lack some clones; in the studies checked, an unresolved V gene accounts for under half of them, and the cause for the rest is not known. The sample yields roughly 73,000 clones; 85% to 90% were counted once. The ten biggest clones cover less than 3% of the sample. The trial excluded patients who had a history of autoimmune disease or who were on systemic immunosuppression. Peripheral blood for TCR sequencing was collected from all dose cohorts at baseline, on cycle 4 day 1, and on cycle 7 day 1. The samples were drawn from a first-in-human, open-label, multicenter phase I dose-escalation trial of ivuxolimab. Adults with locally advanced or metastatic melanoma, renal cell carcinoma, hepatocellular carcinoma or head and neck squamous cell carcinoma were enrolled in the trial. Before TCR sequencing, CD4+ T cells and CD8+ T cells were sorted from peripheral blood as separate populations.

The sequence came from an adult with an advanced solid tumor such as melanoma, head and neck, liver or kidney cancer. The sample in question was CD4+ or CD8+ T cells sorted from blood, obtained in a trial of the OX40 agonist ivuxolimab.

The DNA reads as follows: TGTGCCAGCAGCTTAGCCTATTCACCCCTCCACTTT. It encodes CASSLAYSPLHF. The chain joins TRBV7-2 to TRBJ1-6; confidence is insufficient to name the D gene. As encoded in the germline V gene, CDR1 is SGHTA while CDR2 is FQGNSA. V is cut by 0 bases and J by 8 bases, and the space between the germline ends is 2 bases. There are 12 amino acids in the CDR3, from cysteine to phenylalanine inclusive. Only CDR3 DNA is held: 36 bases, read in frame from base 1. The CDR3 plus the reference TRBV7-2 and TRBJ1-6 genes for the other parts give the full variable domain: GAGVSQSPSNKVTEKGKDVELRCDPISGHTALYWYRQSLGQGLEFLIYFQGNSAPDKSGLPSDRFSAERTGGSVSTLTIQRTQQEDSAVYLCASSLAYSPLHFGNGTRLTVT.